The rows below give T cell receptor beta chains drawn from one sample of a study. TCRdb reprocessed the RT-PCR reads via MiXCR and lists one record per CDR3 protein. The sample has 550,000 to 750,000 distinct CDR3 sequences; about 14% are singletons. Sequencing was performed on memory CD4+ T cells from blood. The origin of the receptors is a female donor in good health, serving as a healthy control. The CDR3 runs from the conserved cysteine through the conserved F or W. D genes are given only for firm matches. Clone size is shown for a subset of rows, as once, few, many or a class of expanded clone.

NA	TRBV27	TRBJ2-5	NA	TGTGCCAGCAGTTTAGGGTGGTCGGGGACCGAGACCCAGTACTTC	CASSLGWSGTETQYF
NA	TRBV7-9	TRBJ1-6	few	TGTGCCAGCCGGGGGGAGTCAGGAAATTCACCCCTCCACTTT	CASRGESGNSPLHF
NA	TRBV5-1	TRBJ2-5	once	TGCGCCAGCAGCCCATTCGGGAGCGGGTTAGAGACCCAGTACTTC	CASSPFGSGLETQYF
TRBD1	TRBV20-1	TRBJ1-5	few	TGCAGTGCTAGACGGTATGGGGGACCGGGACAGACCCTCTATAGCAATCAGCCCCAGCATTTT	CSARRYGGPGQTLYSNQPQHF
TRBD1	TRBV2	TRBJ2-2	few	TGTGCCAGCAGTGTGCAGGGGGCGACGACCGGGGAGCTGTTTTTT	CASSVQGATTGELFF
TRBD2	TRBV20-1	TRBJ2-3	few	TGCAGTGCGACACCAGCGGGAGATCGCACAGATACGCAGTATTTT	CSATPAGDRTDTQYF
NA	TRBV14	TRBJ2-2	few	TGTGCCAGCAGCCAATCGCGAAATAGGGAAACCGGGGAGCTGTTTTTT	CASSQSRNRETGELFF
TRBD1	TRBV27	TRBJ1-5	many	TGTGCCAGCAGCCGTAACAGGGGTGGACAGCCCCAGCATTTT	CASSRNRGGQPQHF
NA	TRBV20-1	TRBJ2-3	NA	TGCAGTGCGGAGAGGGACGGAGGACGCACAGATACGCAGTATTTT	CSAERDGGRTDTQYF
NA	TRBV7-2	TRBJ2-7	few	TGTGCCAGCAGCTTAGCCACAGGGCTATGGGACGAGCAGTACTTC	CASSLATGLWDEQYF
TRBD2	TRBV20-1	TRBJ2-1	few	TGCAGTGCTAGAAAACTAGCGGGGGCTTACAATGAGCAGTTCTTC	CSARKLAGAYNEQFF
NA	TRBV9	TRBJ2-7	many	TGTGCCAGCAGCCCCGGATTCGACAGCTACGAGCAGTACTTC	CASSPGFDSYEQYF
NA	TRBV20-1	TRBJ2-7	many	TGCAGTGCTAGAGTGGGGGGGACTACCAGGGGCGAGCAGTACTTC	CSARVGGTTRGEQYF
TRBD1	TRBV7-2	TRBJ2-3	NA	TGTGCCAGCAGCTCCAGTTTACAGGGGACAGATACGCAGTATTTT	CASSSSLQGTDTQYF
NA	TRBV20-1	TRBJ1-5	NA	TGCAGTGCGAGGACCCAAGGCATACCCAATCAGCCCCAGCATTTT	CSARTQGIPNQPQHF
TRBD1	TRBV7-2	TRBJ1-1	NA	TGTGCCAGCAGCTTAGAGAGGACAGGCACTGAAGCTTTCTTT	CASSLERTGTEAFF
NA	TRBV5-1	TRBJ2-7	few	TGCGCCAGTTCACCCCTGGAGACAACCTACGAGCAGTACTTC	CASSPLETTYEQYF
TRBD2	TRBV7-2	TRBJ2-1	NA	TGTGCCAGCAGCACGGGACTAGCGGGGGGTGAGCAGTTCTTC	CASSTGLAGGEQFF
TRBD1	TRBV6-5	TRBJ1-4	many	TGTGCCAGCAGAGACAGGGGTGGGGAAAAACTGTTTTTT	CASRDRGGEKLFF
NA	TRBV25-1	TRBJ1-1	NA	TGTGCCAGCAGTGAACCCTATCCTATTACTGAAGCTTTCTTT	CASSEPYPITEAFF
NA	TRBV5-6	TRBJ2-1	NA	TGTGCCAGCAGACGTGGGGGGAATGAGCAGTTCTTC	CASRRGGNEQFF
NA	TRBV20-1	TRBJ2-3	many	TGCAGTGCTAGAAGGGACCGTAGCACAGATACGCAGTATTTT	CSARRDRSTDTQYF
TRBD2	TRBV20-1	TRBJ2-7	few	TGCAGTGCTGGAGGCCAGGGAGGGTTCGAGCAGTACTTC	CSAGGQGGFEQYF
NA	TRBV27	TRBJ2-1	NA	TGTGCCAGTAGGCCATGGGGGGCGACCTACAATGAGCAGTTCTTC	CASRPWGATYNEQFF
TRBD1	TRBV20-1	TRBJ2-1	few	TGCAGTGCTGGACAGGGGTCACGGTGGAACAATGAGCAGTTCTTC	CSAGQGSRWNNEQFF
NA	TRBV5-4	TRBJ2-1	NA	TGTGCCAGCAGCTTGGCGCAGGTGGAAGAACAGTTCTTC	CASSLAQVEEQFF
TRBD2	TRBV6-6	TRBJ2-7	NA	TGTGCCAGCAGGCCGGGACTAGACCTCTCCTACGAGCAGTACTTC	CASRPGLDLSYEQYF
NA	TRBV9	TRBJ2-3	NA	TGTGCCAGCAGCGTAAACCCCATTTCAGATACGCAGTATTTT	CASSVNPISDTQYF
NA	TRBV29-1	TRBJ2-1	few	TGCAGCGTTGAAATGGGGGCTAAACTGAGCTCCTACAATGAGCAGTTCTTC	CSVEMGAKLSSYNEQFF
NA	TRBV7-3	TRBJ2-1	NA	TGTGCCAGCACACGCCCAAGCTCCTACAATGAGCAGTTCTTC	CASTRPSSYNEQFF
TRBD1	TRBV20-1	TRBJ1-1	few	TGCAGTGCCCAGGGGACAGGGGACTCTGAAGCTTTCTTT	CSAQGTGDSEAFF
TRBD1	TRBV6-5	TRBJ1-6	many	TGTGCCAGCAGGAAGGGACAGTATTACTCACCCCTCCACTTT	CASRKGQYYSPLHF
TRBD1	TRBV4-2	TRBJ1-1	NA	TGTGCCAGCAGCCAACCCGGGACAGGGGGGAACACTGAAGCTTTCTTT	CASSQPGTGGNTEAFF
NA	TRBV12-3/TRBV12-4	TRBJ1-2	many	TGTGCCAGCAGTTTGGAAGTAAGCGTGGCTGGCTACACCTTC	CASSLEVSVAGYTF
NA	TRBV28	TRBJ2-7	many	TGTGCCAGCAGTCCCCCGCCGGGCACACTCTACGAGCAGTACTTC	CASSPPPGTLYEQYF
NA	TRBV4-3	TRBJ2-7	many	TGCGCCAGCAGCCAAGAGCCGGGGTCCTACGAGCAGTACTTC	CASSQEPGSYEQYF
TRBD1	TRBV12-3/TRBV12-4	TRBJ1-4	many	TGTGCCAGCAGTCCTAGACAGGGTGGTGAAAAACTGTTTTTT	CASSPRQGGEKLFF
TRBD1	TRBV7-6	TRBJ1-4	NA	TGTGCCAGCAGCCCCAGGGGACAGAGAAATGAAAAACTGTTTTTT	CASSPRGQRNEKLFF
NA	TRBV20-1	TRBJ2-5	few	TGCAGTGCTAGAGATACTCGATCGGAGACCCAGTACTTC	CSARDTRSETQYF
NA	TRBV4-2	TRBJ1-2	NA	TGTGCCAGCAGCCAAGTTGGGGATAACTATGGCTACACCTTC	CASSQVGDNYGYTF
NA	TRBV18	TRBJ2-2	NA	TGTGCCAGCTCACCACCAAAAACAGGGTTGGCCGGGGAGCTGTTTTTT	CASSPPKTGLAGELFF
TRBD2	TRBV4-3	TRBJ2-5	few	TGCGCCAGCAGCCAAGGGGGGACTAGCGGAGGGTACCAAGAGACCCAGTACTTC	CASSQGGTSGGYQETQYF
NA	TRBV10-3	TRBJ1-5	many	TGTGCCATCAGTGAGTCGACGCGGCAGCCCCAGCATTTT	CAISESTRQPQHF
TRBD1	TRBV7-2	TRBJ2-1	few	TGTGCCAGCAGCTTTAGGGACAGCGCCTTTACTTCCTACAATGAGCAGTTCTTC	CASSFRDSAFTSYNEQFF
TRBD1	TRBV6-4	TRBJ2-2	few	TGTGCCAGCAGTTCATCGACAGGGAAGTATAACGGGGAGCTGTTTTTT	CASSSSTGKYNGELFF
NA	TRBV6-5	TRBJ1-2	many	TGTGCCAGCAGTTACTCGTTCGAGGGTCGCTATGGCTACACCTTC	CASSYSFEGRYGYTF
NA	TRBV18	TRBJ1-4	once	TGTGCCAGCTCACCCCTCCAGGGGAGCGGAGAAAAACTGTTTTTT	CASSPLQGSGEKLFF
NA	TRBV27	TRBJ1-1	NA	TGTGCCAGCAGTTTATCAATAATCAACACTGAAGCTTTCTTT	CASSLSIINTEAFF
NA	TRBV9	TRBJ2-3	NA	TGTGCCAGCAGCGTAGACCATCAAGGTACGCAGTATTTT	CASSVDHQGTQYF
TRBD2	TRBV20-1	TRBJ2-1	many	TGCAGTGCCACTAGCGGGAGTTCGTTCAATGAGCAGTTCTTC	CSATSGSSFNEQFF
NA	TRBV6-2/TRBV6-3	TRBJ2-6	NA	TGTGCCAGCACTCCCCCAATGGGGACTGCCACCTCTGGGGCCAACGTCCTGACTTTC	CASTPPMGTATSGANVLTF
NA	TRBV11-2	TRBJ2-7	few	TGTGCCAGCAGTCCCCGACTAGATACCTACGAGCAGTACTTC	CASSPRLDTYEQYF
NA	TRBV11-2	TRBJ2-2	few	TGTGCCAGCAGCCGGGTCCTGGGGGCCGGGGAGCTGTTTTTT	CASSRVLGAGELFF
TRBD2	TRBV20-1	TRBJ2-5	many	TGCAGTGCTAGGTCACCTAGCGGGAGGGCCCTGGAGACCCAGTACTTC	CSARSPSGRALETQYF
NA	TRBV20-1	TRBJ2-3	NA	TGCAGTGGCATGCCCGCAGATACGCAGTATTTT	CSGMPADTQYF
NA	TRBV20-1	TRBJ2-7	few	TGCAGTGCTAGTCCGGGGGTCGAGCAGTACTTC	CSASPGVEQYF
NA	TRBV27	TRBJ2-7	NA	TGTGCCAGCAGGACTAACAGGGGGGGCTATCACTACGAGCAGTACTTC	CASRTNRGGYHYEQYF
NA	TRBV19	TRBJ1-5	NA	TGTGCCAGTAGTATAGGACCTAGCAATCAGCCCCAGCATTTT	CASSIGPSNQPQHF
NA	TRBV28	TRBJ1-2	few	TGTGCCAGCAGTCCCCCAGATACTAACTATGGCTACACCTTC	CASSPPDTNYGYTF